This T cell receptor (beta chain) was obtained from a study of cytomegalovirus exposure and HLA in healthy donors. Study in general: One earlier analysis, a look at 150 million to 200 million T cells, found approximately 120 million unique TCR beta sequences.

In germline, CDR1 is MNHEY, CDR2 SVGAGI. V gave up 6 bases and J gave up 5 bases, with 16 bases separating them. This CDR3 region has 14 residues. Primers: 60 Vbeta forward and 13 Jbeta reverse. Assay used: immunoSEQ multiplex PCR; TCRdb lists only in-frame clones, some missing. Found here are 95,000 to 150,000 clones, around 85% of them singletons; the top ten hold over 2%. Overall study results and limits: Immune exposure was documented only through CMV serostatus. TRBV6-2, TRBV6-3 and other indistinguishable V segments were excluded.

Of note for this clone: Its antigen is still unknown.

The TCR sequence derives from a man aged 25 to 45 in good health and CMV-seronegative. The chain recombines TRBV6-5 with TRBJ1-1; possibly TRBD1 for D (6 bases). The sample taken for sequencing was PBMCs. In DNA, the CDR3 is TGTGCCAGCAGGCCTATAGGCACAGGGACTGAAGCTTTCTTT. Protein product: CASRPIGTGTEAFF.